The 21 T cell receptor beta chains presented below share a single source sample, sequenced in a study of persistence of HIV-infected CD4 T cells. No antigens are known for them. Sequencing used immunoSEQ version 4 in survey mode. Profiled with immunoSEQ multiplex PCR; TCRdb holds only in-frame clones, not every one. The sample has 35,000 to 45,000 clones, 88% seen once. Anti-CD3/anti-CD28 beads served as a nonspecific positive control stimulus. Responding CD4+ T cells were sorted by upregulation of both CD40 ligand and CD69. This sample comprised CD4+ T cells sorted from PBMCs after approximately 19-hour stimulation, obtained from a patient who received antiretroviral therapy. All receptors derive from an adult woman with HIV who was CMV-seropositive.

The gene calls are TRBV7-3 and TRBJ2-7; TRBD1 matches at 7 bases. The CDR3 length is 13 residues. V lost 4 bases and J lost 6; bases outside the gene matches: 6. Per germline, CDR1 SGHTA and CDR2 FQGTGA. The CDR3 DNA reads as TGTGCCAGCAGCTACTACAGGGGTTCCGAGCAGTACTTC. As protein: CASSYYRGSEQYF.

This chain joins TRBV5-4 and TRBJ1-6, with D possibly being TRBD1 (5 bases). Germline CDR1 SGHNT, CDR2 YYREEE (reference sequence). Trimming left V 4 bases short and J 0 bases short, with 11 bases between. The CDR3 has 16 amino acids. The CDR3 protein is CASSVQGASYNSPLHF. CDR3 in DNA: TGTGCCAGCAGCGTCCAGGGCGCCTCCTATAATTCACCCCTCCACTTT.

This sequence joins TRBV19 and TRBJ2-5, with 9 bases lining up with TRBD2. Trimming at V came to 9 bases and at J to 1 base, leaving 6 bases not matched to a gene. The CDR3 extends over 14 amino acids. CDR1 LNHDA and CDR2 SQIVND come from the germline V gene (reference sequence). The chain's CDR3 is CASRAGGGQETQYF. CDR3 DNA: TGTGCCAGCAGAGCGGGGGGAGGCCAAGAGACCCAGTACTTC.

In DNA form, the CDR3 reads TGCGCCAGCAGCCAGGCGGGACAGCGATCCTCTGGAAACACCATATATTTT. It is translated as CASSQAGQRSSGNTIYF. The chain couples TRBV5-1 to TRBJ1-3, with 7 bases identical to TRBD1. The V segment lost 4 bases and the J segment 0 bases; nucleotides outside the gene matches: 10. The germline gives CDR1 SGHRS, CDR2 YFSETQ. CDR3 length equals 17 residues.

The J gene is TRBJ1-2, the V gene TRBV24-1; unclear D gene. V was pared by 5 bases and J by 3 bases, with 21 bases between. The germline V gene has CDR1 KGHDR and CDR2 SFDVKD. The CDR3 totals 17 residues. CDR3: CATSALNGEYKDYGYTF. The CDR3 nucleotides read TGTGCCACCAGTGCCCTCAATGGGGAGTACAAGGACTATGGCTACACCTTC.

As DNA, the CDR3 is TGTGCCAGCAGCGTAGAACCGCGCACTGAAGCTTTCTTT. Protein product: CASSVEPRTEAFF. The rearrangement joins TRBV9 to TRBJ1-1; D is undetermined. Trimming shortened V by 0 bases and J by 4 bases, and 7 bases separated the two germline ends. The CDR3 totals 13 residues. Germline loops: CDR1 SGDLS, CDR2 YYNGEE.

This clone was counted a single time. CDR3 sequence reads: CASSLTGTRTDTQYF. CDR3 coding DNA: TGTGCCAGCAGTCTAACCGGGACACGCACAGATACGCAGTATTTT. This chain connects TRBV6-5 to TRBJ2-3, with D tentatively TRBD1 (6 bases). V lost 5 bases and J lost 1, with 13 bases in between. The V gene's germline CDR1 is MNHEY and CDR2 SVGAGI. The CDR3 has 15 residues.

This chain joins TRBV6-5 and TRBJ2-7, with TRBD1 as a possible D gene (5 bases). V was shortened by 2 bases and J by 5 bases, with 10 bases between the two germline ends. This CDR3 has 13 residues. From germline, CDR1 is MNHEY and CDR2 SVGAGI. The CDR3 nucleotides are TGTGCCAGCAGTTACCCAGGGTCCCACGAGCAGTACTTC. It yields the protein CASSYPGSHEQYF.

This clone has a handful of counts. The V gene is TRBV5-6, the J gene TRBJ2-7; D possibly corresponds to TRBD2 (6 bases). Trimming shortened V by 2 bases and J by 3 bases, and 12 bases separated the two germline ends. From germline, CDR1 is SGHDT and CDR2 YYEEEE. The CDR3 covers 14 residues. CDR3 sequence (DNA): TGTGCCAGCAGCTTAGGCTTCGGGGGCTACGAGCAGTACTTC. Its translation is CASSLGFGGYEQYF.

The CDR3: CATAGGETYNEQFF. CDR3 nucleotides: TGTGCCACCGCGGGAGGAGAGACCTACAATGAGCAGTTCTTC. J is TRBJ2-1 and V is TRBV24-1; 8 bases line up with TRBD2. The CDR3 is 14 residues long. CDR1 is KGHDR and CDR2 is SFDVKD in the germline V gene. V was pared by 9 bases and J by 2 bases, with 5 bases of the junction left unmatched.

The chain couples TRBV30 to TRBJ2-7; D is unclear. This CDR3 has 14 residues. Germline loops: CDR1 GTSNPN, CDR2 SVGIG (reference sequence). V was cut by 1 base and J by 4 bases, with 14 bases left in between. CDR3 nucleotide sequence: TGTGCCTGGAGTGCCCCACGGGCGCGGTACGAGCAGTACTTC. Amino acid sequence: CAWSAPRARYEQYF.

The CDR3 DNA is TGTGCCAGCAGTCTGACAGGGGCTCAGAATGAGCAGTTCTTC. Amino acid sequence: CASSLTGAQNEQFF. This chain links TRBV28 with TRBJ2-1; TRBD1 aligns across 8 bases. The CDR3 runs 14 residues. Germline V gene lookup returns CDR1 MDHEN and CDR2 SYDVKM. After removal of 5 bases from V and 7 bases from J, the junction contained 7 bases not matched to a gene.

V is TRBV4-1 and J is TRBJ2-3; D gene unclear. Trimming stripped 2 bases from V and 2 bases from J, with 11 bases between. The length of the CDR3 is 15 residues. Per germline, CDR1 MGHRA and CDR2 YSYEKL. CDR3 nucleotide sequence: TGCGCCAGCAGCCAACTTGGATTGGCCACAGATACGCAGTATTTT. Encoded protein: CASSQLGLATDTQYF.

The chain couples TRBV24-1 to TRBJ2-2; D not resolved. The CDR3 length is 15 residues. The V gene's germline CDR1 is KGHDR and CDR2 SFDVKD. V lost 2 bases and J 3 bases, leaving 9 bases between the germline ends. CDR3 bases: TGTGCCACCAGTGATTCCGAAAGTGACACCGGGGAGCTGTTTTTT. This gives the protein CATSDSESDTGELFF.

This clone was detected only a few times. This sequence joins TRBV5-1 and TRBJ2-7; unclear D gene. This CDR3 is 14 amino acids long. The germline CDR1 and CDR2 sequences are SGHRS and YFSETQ. Between the trimmed V and J ends, which lost 5 bases and 0 bases, there was a span of 12 bases. The CDR3 DNA reads as TGCGCCAGCAGTCTACAGACGAGCTCCTACGAGCAGTACTTC. The encoded protein is CASSLQTSSYEQYF.

The chain joins TRBV25-1 to TRBJ2-5; possibly TRBD1 for D (5 bases). V gave up 3 bases and J gave up 3 bases, with 14 bases separating them. The CDR3 totals 15 residues. Germline lookup yields CDR1 MGHDK and CDR2 SYGVNS. CDR3 region: CASSDPTGPKETQYF. CDR3 nucleotide sequence: TGTGCCAGCAGTGATCCCACAGGTCCGAAAGAGACCCAGTACTTC.

The gene calls are TRBV27 and TRBJ1-6; tentatively, D is TRBD1 (6 bases). CDR3 length equals 15 residues. Germline V gene sequence: CDR1 MNHEY, CDR2 SMNVEV (reference sequence). V shed 7 bases and J shed 11 bases, with 21 bases lying between them. The CDR3 bases are TGTGCCAGCATCGGAAGGAGGGGGGAGTGGACACCCCTCCACTTT. It specifies CASIGRRGEWTPLHF.

The chain uses TRBV7-2 and TRBJ2-7; weak D call: TRBD1 (7 bases). V was clipped by 4 bases and J by 5 bases, with 15 bases between them. CDR3 size: 14 residues. Germline V gene sequence: CDR1 SGHTA, CDR2 FQGNSA. The CDR3 DNA follows: TGTGCCAGCAGCTCCCAGGGGGGTCTGGACGAGCAGTACTTC. This sequence encodes CASSSQGGLDEQYF.

This chain connects TRBV18 to TRBJ2-6; no clear D. The CDR3 contains 17 residues. Germline values: CDR1 KGHSH, CDR2 LQKENI. Trimming stripped 0 bases from V and 0 bases from J, with 9 bases between. The CDR3 loop is CASSPPGPTSGANVLTF. The CDR3 DNA sequence: TGTGCCAGCTCACCACCGGGTCCGACCTCTGGGGCCAACGTCCTGACTTTC.

This sequence joins TRBV5-1 and TRBJ2-1, with TRBD2 identical over 8 bases. V lost 4 bases and J lost 4; bases outside the gene matches: 10. The CDR3 runs to 16 residues. CDR1 is SGHRS and CDR2 is YFSETQ in the germline V gene. CDR3 amino acids: CASSETLSGGYNEQFF. CDR3 DNA sequence: TGCGCCAGCAGCGAAACTCTGAGCGGGGGTTACAATGAGCAGTTCTTC.

V is TRBV5-1 and J is TRBJ2-5; D is ambiguous. From germline, CDR1 is SGHRS and CDR2 YFSETQ. V was shortened by 3 bases and J by 5 bases, with 8 bases between the two germline ends. This CDR3 region has 12 residues. The CDR3 DNA reads TGCGCCAGCAGCTCATTCTCTGAGACCCAGTACTTC. It encodes CASSSFSETQYF.